The 9 T cell receptor beta chains below were found in one sample sequenced in a study of patients and donors after allogeneic stem cell transplantation. A single record per CDR3 protein comes from TCRdb applying MiXCR to the RT-PCR reads. Of more than 850,000 distinct CDR3 sequences in the sample, about 20% were seen once. Sequencing was carried out using blood, either unsorted or a sorted T cell fraction (not recorded which). These receptors all stem from a human donor who was either an allogeneic HSCT recipient or a stem cell or donor lymphocyte infusion donor (not recorded which). It is not recorded whose cells these are; they may come from a transplant donor.

This clonotype showed up just a few times. The chain joins TRBV7-2 to TRBJ2-1; D is ambiguous. The CDR3 is 14 residues long. Trimming removed 0 bases at V and 8 bases at J, with 11 bases between. Germline V CDR1 and CDR2: SGHTA, FQGNSA. The CDR3 sequence: CASSLASQPHEQFF. For the CDR3, the DNA is TGTGCCAGCAGCTTAGCGTCACAGCCGCATGAGCAGTTCTTC.

This chain joins TRBV20-1 and TRBJ2-6, with no clear D. CDR3 length: 15 residues. V was trimmed by 0 bases and J by 1 base, leaving 7 bases between them. Germline CDR1 DFQATT, CDR2 SNEGSKA (reference sequence). The CDR3 reads CSARDSGSGANVLTF. The CDR3 nucleotides are TGCAGTGCTAGAGATTCAGGTTCTGGGGCCAACGTCCTGACTTTC.

A few counts support this clonotype. This chain uses TRBV4-3 with TRBJ2-1; D gene ambiguous. The CDR3 is 18 residues long. Germline V gene lookup returns CDR1 LGHNA and CDR2 YSLEER. Trimming cost V 0 bases and J 5 bases, with 20 bases left between them. The CDR3: CASSQDGDHTFNHNEQFF. The CDR3 bases are TGCGCCAGCAGCCAAGATGGAGACCACACATTCAACCACAATGAGCAGTTCTTC.

CDR3 nucleotide sequence: TGTGCCACCAGCGTCTTGGGCCTGAATTCATACGAGCAGTACTTC. It codes for CATSVLGLNSYEQYF. The V gene is TRBV15, the J gene TRBJ2-7, with D uncertain. Trimming pared 5 bases from V and 4 bases from J, leaving 18 bases between. The germline V gene encodes CDR1 LNHNV and CDR2 YYDKDF (reference sequence). The CDR3 is made up of 15 amino acids. Using reference TRBV15 and TRBJ2-7 for the parts outside the CDR3, the full variable domain is DAMVIQNPRYQVTQFGKPVTLSCSQTLNHNVMYWYQQKSSQAPKLLFHYYDKDFNNEADTPDNFQSRRPNTSFCFLDIRSPGLGDTAMYLCATSVLGLNSYEQYFGPGTRLTVT.

The chain combines TRBV4-3 with TRBJ2-2; possibly TRBD2 for D (7 bases). This CDR3 contains 15 residues. Trimming pared 0 bases from V and 4 bases from J, leaving 9 bases between. Germline lookup yields CDR1 LGHNA and CDR2 YSLEER. The CDR3 nucleotides read TGCGCCAGCAGCCAAGAGAGGGGGGGCACCGGGGAGCTGTTTTTT. It encodes CASSQERGGTGELFF.

The J gene is TRBJ2-3, the V gene TRBV29-1, with D tentatively TRBD2 (6 bases). The V gene's germline CDR1 is SQVTM and CDR2 ANQGSEA. The germline V and J ends were trimmed by 1 base and 2 bases, with 16 bases remaining between them. The CDR3 totals 16 residues. For the CDR3, the DNA is TGCAGCGTTGAAGCTCGGGGGTCGGTTCCCACAGATACGCAGTATTTT. Protein sequence: CSVEARGSVPTDTQYF.

The sample holds a few counts of this clonotype. V is TRBV4-2 and J is TRBJ2-3; no firm D call. The V end was cut by 3 bases, the J end by 10 bases, with 11 bases between. The V gene's germline CDR1 is LGHNA and CDR2 YNFKEQ. CDR3 length equals 12 residues. In nucleotides, the CDR3 is TGTGCCAGCAGCCACCTTGCCGGTCCGCAGTATTTT. Protein product: CASSHLAGPQYF.

This clonotype was seen repeatedly, ten times or more. The rearrangement links TRBV12-3 or TRBV12-4 to TRBJ2-1, with D uncertain. The ends were cut back, 3 bases at V and 8 bases at J, with 11 bases in the middle. There are 13 residues in the CDR3. CDR3 amino acids: CASSFGPLDEQFF. CDR3 bases: TGTGCCAGCAGTTTTGGTCCCCTCGATGAGCAGTTCTTC.

This clonotype showed up just a few times. The chain is built from TRBV7-9 and TRBJ2-7, with TRBD1 matching 10 bases. With V trimmed by 5 bases and J by 0 bases, 10 bases remained unmatched. This CDR3 is 17 amino acids long. Germline V lookup: CDR1 SEHNR, CDR2 FQNEAQ (reference sequence). CDR3 in amino acids: CASSPRTGGSSSYEQYF. CDR3 nucleotide sequence: TGTGCCAGCAGCCCCCGGACAGGGGGATCAAGCTCCTACGAGCAGTACTTC.